The rows below give T cell receptor beta chains drawn from one sample of a study of human T cells and chemical hapten exposure. TCRdb itself ran the RACE reads through MiXCR, one entry per CDR3 protein. The sample yields approximately 80,000 distinct CDR3 sequences, roughly a tenth seen once. The specimen was whole blood, collected in connection with sensitization to the hapten diphenylcyclopropenone (DPC). Receptors were obtained from a woman in her twenties or thirties with alopecia areata. Some clones in this sample may be carry-over from other donors' samples. Each CDR3 is given with its conserved first and last residue. The D gene is left open where the match is weak. For some rows the clone size is stated as once, few or many, or as a class when expanded; others skip it.

cdr3_length clone_size j_call d_call v_call cdr3_aa cdr3_nt
12 many TRBJ2-7 . TRBV6-6 CASSAANYEQYF TGTGCCAGCAGTGCAGCGAACTACGAGCAGTACTTC
13 many TRBJ2-1 TRBD2 TRBV20-1 CSATSGGPPEQFF TGCAGTGCAACAAGCGGGGGCCCGCCCGAGCAGTTCTTC
13 few TRBJ1-1 . TRBV10-3 CAISGKGLTEAFF TGTGCCATCAGTGGAAAGGGACTAACTGAAGCTTTCTTT
13 few TRBJ2-2 . TRBV30 CAWRARSTGELFF TGTGCCTGGCGTGCCCGTTCCACCGGGGAGCTGTTTTTT
18 many TRBJ1-5 TRBD1 TRBV7-8 CASSLEGGPGQGHQPQHF TGTGCCAGCAGCTTAGAAGGGGGACCGGGACAGGGCCATCAGCCCCAGCATTTT
15 few TRBJ1-1 . TRBV7-2 CASSSSLQGNTEAFF TGTGCCAGCAGCTCCTCCTTGCAGGGGAACACTGAAGCTTTCTTT
12 many TRBJ2-1 . TRBV4-3 CASSQNGHEQFF TGCGCCAGCAGCCAAAACGGACATGAGCAGTTCTTC
17 many TRBJ2-1 . TRBV11-2 CASSLPSAPSSYNEQFF TGTGCCAGCAGCCTCCCTAGCGCCCCGAGCTCCTACAATGAGCAGTTCTTC
15 few TRBJ2-1 . TRBV11-2 CASSLDGDSYNEQFF TGTGCCAGCAGCTTAGACGGGGATTCCTACAATGAGCAGTTCTTC
12 many TRBJ1-6 . TRBV15 CATSRPFGSLYF TGTGCCACCAGCAGACCCTTCGGGTCCCTCTACTTT
14 many TRBJ2-2 . TRBV19 CASSPRRQTGELFF TGTGCCAGTAGTCCAAGGCGACAGACCGGGGAGCTGTTTTTT
13 few TRBJ2-5 TRBD1 TRBV12-3/TRBV12-4 CASSFSGGETQYF TGTGCCAGCAGTTTCTCAGGGGGAGAGACCCAGTACTTC
14 . TRBJ2-2 . TRBV12-3/TRBV12-4 CASNLDLNTGELFF TGTGCCAGCAACTTAGACTTAAACACCGGGGAGCTGTTTTTT
11 . TRBJ2-5 . TRBV10-3 CATQGPETQYF TGTGCCACACAGGGTCCAGAGACCCAGTACTTC
13 many TRBJ1-2 . TRBV27 CASRYRANYGYTF TGTGCCAGCAGGTACAGGGCTAACTATGGCTACACCTTC
14 many TRBJ1-2 . TRBV11-3 CASSSDGHTYGYTF TGTGCCAGCAGCTCGGACGGTCACACCTATGGCTACACCTTC
13 many TRBJ1-2 . TRBV7-9 CASSLDGAYGYTF TGTGCCAGCAGCTTGGACGGCGCCTATGGCTACACCTTC
14 many TRBJ1-5 . TRBV7-8 CASSLALVNQPQHF TGTGCCAGCAGCTTAGCATTGGTCAATCAGCCCCAGCATTTT
16 many TRBJ2-7 . TRBV12-5 CASGLAPGSHRWEQYF TGTGCTAGTGGTTTGGCTCCCGGGTCCCATAGGTGGGAGCAGTACTTC
15 many TRBJ2-2 . TRBV15 CATSRAAFGGGELFF TGTGCCACCAGCAGAGCGGCTTTTGGGGGCGGGGAGCTGTTTTTT
12 few TRBJ2-1 . TRBV10-3 CAISPTYNEQFF TGTGCCATCAGTCCGACCTACAATGAGCAGTTCTTC
12 few TRBJ1-1 . TRBV28 CASSLGGYGAFF TGTGCCAGCAGTCTGGGCGGGTATGGGGCTTTCTTT
14 few TRBJ2-1 TRBD2 TRBV20-1 CSASGSGSYNEQFF TGCAGTGCTAGTGGTAGCGGGAGCTACAATGAGCAGTTCTTC
14 few TRBJ2-1 . TRBV3-1 CASSAATHYNEQFF TGTGCCAGCAGCGCGGCGACACACTACAATGAGCAGTTCTTC
12 many TRBJ1-1 . TRBV5-1 CASSTPNGVAFF TGCGCCAGCAGCACACCCAACGGCGTAGCTTTCTTT
14 many TRBJ1-1 . TRBV12-3/TRBV12-4 CASTQGQTNTEAFF TGTGCCAGCACCCAAGGACAGACGAACACTGAAGCTTTCTTT
12 . TRBJ2-1 TRBD2 TRBV6-1 CASAWGGNEQFF TGTGCCAGCGCCTGGGGGGGAAATGAGCAGTTCTTC
16 . TRBJ2-1 . TRBV11-3 CASSLVKLGKGGEQFF TGTGCCAGCAGCTTAGTCAAACTAGGAAAGGGGGGTGAGCAGTTCTTC
14 many TRBJ2-7 TRBD2 TRBV7-3 CASSPGTSGAEQYF TGTGCCAGCAGCCCCGGGACTAGCGGGGCCGAGCAGTACTTC
15 few TRBJ2-7 . TRBV20-1 CSARDRRVSSYEQYF TGCAGTGCTAGAGATAGACGGGTCAGCTCCTACGAGCAGTACTTC
12 few TRBJ1-5 TRBD1 TRBV28 CASSSQGEPQHF TGTGCCAGCAGTTCCCAGGGGGAGCCCCAGCATTTT
15 many TRBJ1-5 . TRBV6-5 CASSYSGSPDQPQHF TGTGCCAGCAGTTACTCCGGCAGCCCGGATCAGCCCCAGCATTTT